The present TCR beta chain was sequenced within a study of blood T cell repertoires in COVID-19. Per the authors' pipeline: It was from reference gene primer amplification that nucleated cell counts were estimated. Assay used: immunoSEQ multiplex PCR; TCRdb lists only in-frame clones, some missing. The V and J calls and clone size come from that table; D and trimming were worked out from the DNA. The repertoire includes about 170,000 clones, around 80% of them detected once, and roughly 7.5% sits in the top ten. The CDR3 runs to 13 residues. The V gene lost 5 bases and the J gene lost 0 bases, with 5 bases spanning the gap.

The J gene is TRBJ1-3, the V gene TRBV12-3 or TRBV12-4; D call uncertain. The sample taken for sequencing was peripheral blood. This sequence was found in a man between 60 and 75 years old with acute or convalescent COVID-19. CDR3 loop: CASSRISGNTIYF. The CDR3 nucleotides are TGTGCCAGCAGTCGTATCTCTGGAAACACCATATATTTT.